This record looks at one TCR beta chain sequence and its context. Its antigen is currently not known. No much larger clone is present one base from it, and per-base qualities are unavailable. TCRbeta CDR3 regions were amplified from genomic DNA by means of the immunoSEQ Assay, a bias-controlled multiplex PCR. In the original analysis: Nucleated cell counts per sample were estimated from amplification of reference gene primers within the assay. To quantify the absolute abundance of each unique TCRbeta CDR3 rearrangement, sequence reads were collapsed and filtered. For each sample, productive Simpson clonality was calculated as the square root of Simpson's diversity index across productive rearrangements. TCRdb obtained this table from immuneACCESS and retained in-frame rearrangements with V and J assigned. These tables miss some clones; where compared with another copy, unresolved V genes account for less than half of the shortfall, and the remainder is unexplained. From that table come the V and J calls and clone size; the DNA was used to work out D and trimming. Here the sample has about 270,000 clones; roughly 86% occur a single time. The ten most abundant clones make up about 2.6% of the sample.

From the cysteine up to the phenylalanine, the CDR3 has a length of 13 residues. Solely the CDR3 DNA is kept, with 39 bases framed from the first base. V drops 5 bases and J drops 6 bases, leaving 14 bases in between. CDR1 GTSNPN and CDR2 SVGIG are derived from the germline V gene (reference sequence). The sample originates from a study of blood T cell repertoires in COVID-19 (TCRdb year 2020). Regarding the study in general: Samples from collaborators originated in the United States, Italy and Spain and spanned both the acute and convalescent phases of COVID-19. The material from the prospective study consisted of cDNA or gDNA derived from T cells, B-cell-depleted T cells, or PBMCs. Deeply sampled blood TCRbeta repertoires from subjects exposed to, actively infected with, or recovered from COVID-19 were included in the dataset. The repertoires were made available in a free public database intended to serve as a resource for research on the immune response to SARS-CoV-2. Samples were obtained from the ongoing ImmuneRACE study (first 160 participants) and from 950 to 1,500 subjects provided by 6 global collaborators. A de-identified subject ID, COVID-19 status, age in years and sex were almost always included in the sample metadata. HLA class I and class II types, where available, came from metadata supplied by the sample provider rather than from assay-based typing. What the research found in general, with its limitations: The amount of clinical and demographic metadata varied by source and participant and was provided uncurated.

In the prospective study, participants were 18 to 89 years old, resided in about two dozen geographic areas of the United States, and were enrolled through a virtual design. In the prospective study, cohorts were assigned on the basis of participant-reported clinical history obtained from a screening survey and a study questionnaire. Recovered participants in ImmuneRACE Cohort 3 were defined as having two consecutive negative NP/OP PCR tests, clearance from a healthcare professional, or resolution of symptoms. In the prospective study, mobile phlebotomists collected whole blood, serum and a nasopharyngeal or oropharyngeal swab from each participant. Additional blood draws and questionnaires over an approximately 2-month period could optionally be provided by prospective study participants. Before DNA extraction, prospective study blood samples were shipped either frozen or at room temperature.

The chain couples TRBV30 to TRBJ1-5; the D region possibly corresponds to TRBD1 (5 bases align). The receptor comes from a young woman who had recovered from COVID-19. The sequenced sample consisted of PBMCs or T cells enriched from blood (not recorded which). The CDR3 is CAWGGQGGQPQHF. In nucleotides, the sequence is TGTGCCTGGGGAGGGCAGGGTGGTCAGCCCCAGCATTTT.